These 19 T cell receptor beta chains originate from one sample sequenced in a study of blood T cell repertoires in COVID-19. Libraries were prepared by immunoSEQ multiplex PCR; TCRdb keeps only in-frame clonotypes and omits some of them. Of 150,000 to 200,000 clones detected, 85% appear once; the ten largest clones hold about 3%. Specimen: peripheral blood. These receptors were collected from a human donor with acute or convalescent COVID-19. The donor label of this sample is uncertain.

The V and J genes are TRBV7-2 and TRBJ2-5, with a tentative D call TRBD2 (6 bases). The V gene's germline CDR1 is SGHTA and CDR2 FQGNSA. The CDR3 extends over 14 amino acids. V lost 0 bases, J lost 2 bases, and 7 bases lay in between. In DNA form, the CDR3 reads TGTGCCAGCAGCTTAGCGGGGGGTCAAGAGACCCAGTACTTC. It translates to CASSLAGGQETQYF.

This clone occurred a few times. The chain combines TRBV7-9 with TRBJ2-6; no clear D gene. Trimming took 6 bases from V and 0 from J, leaving 9 bases between them. CDR1 and CDR2 from the germline V gene are SEHNR and FQNEAQ (reference sequence). The CDR3 is 15 amino acids. The CDR3 DNA reads as TGTGCCAGCAGATCCCAGAACTCTGGGGCCAACGTCCTGACTTTC. This sequence encodes CASRSQNSGANVLTF.

This clone was seen once. The chain couples TRBV30 to TRBJ2-7; 7 bases are shared with TRBD2. Germline trimming cut 4 bases from V and 3 bases from J; bases unmatched to any gene: 9. Germline CDR1 and CDR2: GTSNPN and SVGIG (reference sequence). CDR3 length: 14 amino acids. In DNA, the CDR3 is TGTGCCTGGATGTCTAGCGGAGGATTCTACGAGCAGTACTTC. Translated, it gives CAWMSSGGFYEQYF.

This clone was counted a single time. The chain is built from TRBV2 and TRBJ1-2; D might be TRBD1 (6 bases). The CDR3 is 13 amino acids. CDR1 SNHLY and CDR2 FYNNEI come from the germline V gene. V lost 3 bases and J 4 bases, leaving 9 bases between the germline ends. The CDR3 sequence: CASSDQGIYGYTF. Written as DNA, the CDR3 is TGTGCCAGCAGTGATCAGGGGATCTATGGCTACACCTTC.

This chain links TRBV7-9 with TRBJ1-6, with D perhaps TRBD1 (6 bases). The CDR3 is 17 amino acids. V dropped 3 bases and J dropped 3 bases, with 15 bases sitting between them. Germline lookup yields CDR1 SEHNR and CDR2 FQNEAQ (reference sequence). CDR3 nucleotide sequence: TGTGCCAGCAGCTTTAGGGCAGGGGATGTCTATAATTCACCCCTCCACTTT. Translation gives CASSFRAGDVYNSPLHF.

The rearrangement joins TRBV29-1 to TRBJ1-5; TRBD1 matches 8 bases. With 5 bases clipped from V and 7 bases from J, the junction kept 10 bases outside the gene matches. This CDR3 comprises 14 residues. Germline V gene sequence: CDR1 SQVTM, CDR2 ANQGSEA. CDR3 nucleotides: TGCAGCGTTCGAGGACAGGGAGGGCGGCAGCCCCAGCATTTT. The encoded protein is CSVRGQGGRQPQHF. Variable domain in full (rest from reference TRBV29-1 and TRBJ1-5): SAVISQKPSRDICQRGTSLTIQCQVDSQVTMMFWYRQQPGQSLTLIATANQGSEATYESGFVIDKFPISRPNLTFSTLTVSNMSPEDSSIYLCSVRGQGGRQPQHFGDGTRLSIL.

This clone was seen a handful of times. The rearrangement uses TRBV7-9 and TRBJ1-5, with 10 bases that match TRBD1. The germline gives CDR1 SEHNR, CDR2 FQNEAQ (reference sequence). V gave up 6 bases and J gave up 6 bases; unmatched junction bases: 11. The CDR3 is 16 amino acids. CDR3: CASSPLGTGAIQPQHF. The DNA of the CDR3 is TGTGCCAGCAGTCCACTCGGGACAGGGGCTATTCAGCCCCAGCATTTT. The variable domain in full, with the rest retrieved from reference TRBV7-9 and TRBJ1-5, is DTGVSQNPRHKITKRGQNVTFRCDPISEHNRLYWYRQTLGQGPEFLTYFQNEAQLEKSRLLSDRFSAERPKGSFSTLEIQRTEQGDSAMYLCASSPLGTGAIQPQHFGDGTRLSIL.

This sequence joins TRBV5-1 and TRBJ2-7; 7 bases match TRBD1. Germline CDR1 reads SGHRS; CDR2 reads YFSETQ. Trimming removed 4 bases from V and 3 bases from J; junction bases left unmatched: 7. This CDR3 contains 14 residues. The CDR3 loop reads CASSRGTEGYEQYF. The CDR3 region has the DNA TGCGCCAGCAGCAGAGGGACAGAGGGCTACGAGCAGTACTTC.

This clone was detected only once. This chain connects TRBV25-1 to TRBJ1-2, with 8 bases matching TRBD1. The CDR3 is 15 amino acids. The ends lost 5 bases at V and 2 bases at J; junction bases unmatched: 7. CDR1 and CDR2 (germline): MGHDK, SYGVNS. As DNA, the CDR3 is TGTGCCAGCAGTTCGGGGACAGGTACAAACTATGGCTACACCTTC. Translating gives CASSSGTGTNYGYTF.

V gene TRBV5-1 combines with J gene TRBJ2-3; D is possibly TRBD1 (5 bases). Germline V gene data show CDR1 as SGHRS and CDR2 as YFSETQ. The CDR3 sequence is 17 residues long. V was trimmed by 7 bases and J by 6 bases, leaving 27 bases between them. CDR3 region: CASRQGRAPYRMDTQYF. CDR3 coding DNA: TGCGCCAGCCGCCAGGGTCGAGCGCCCTATCGCATGGATACGCAGTATTTT.

The rearrangement uses TRBV28 and TRBJ1-5; TRBD1 might be the D (6 bases). Between the trimmed V and J ends, which lost 0 bases and 7 bases, there was a span of 10 bases. Germline lookup yields CDR1 MDHEN and CDR2 SYDVKM. This CDR3 has 14 amino acids. The DNA for the CDR3 is TGTGCCAGCAGTTTATGGGCAGGGGTCCAGCCCCAGCATTTT. This translates into CASSLWAGVQPQHF.

The CDR3 sequence: CASSYPDRGKRNTIYF. DNA of the CDR3: TGTGCCAGCAGTTACCCGGACAGGGGCAAAAGAAACACCATATATTTT. This sequence joins TRBV6-6 and TRBJ1-3; 9 bases agree with TRBD1. J lost 5 bases, V lost 2 bases, and 7 bases had no gene match. Germline V gene data show CDR1 as MNHNY and CDR2 as SVGAGI (reference sequence). The CDR3 consists of 16 residues.

This chain connects TRBV4-1 to TRBJ2-5; weak D call: TRBD2 (5 bases). The CDR3 has 16 residues. Trimming removed 1 base at V and 4 bases at J, with 16 bases between. The V gene's germline CDR1 is MGHRA and CDR2 YSYEKL. Here the CDR3 reads CASSQGGPPTRETQYF. CDR3 sequence (DNA): TGCGCCAGCAGCCAAGGAGGGCCACCTACGAGAGAGACCCAGTACTTC.

The rearrangement joins TRBV6-6 to TRBJ1-1; no reliable D call. The CDR3 sequence is 13 residues long. Trimming left V 3 bases short and J 1 base short, with 6 bases between. CDR1 MNHNY and CDR2 SVGAGI come from the germline V gene (reference sequence). The CDR3 loop reads CASSYSENTEAFF. The CDR3 nucleotides are TGTGCCAGCAGTTATAGTGAGAACACTGAAGCTTTCTTT.

The chain joins TRBV5-1 to TRBJ2-1; D gene ambiguous. Germline CDR1 and CDR2: SGHRS and YFSETQ. Trimming shortened V by 0 bases and J by 9 bases, and 13 bases separated the two germline ends. The CDR3 is made up of 14 amino acids. CDR3 amino acids: CASSLEAGTGEQFF. DNA of the CDR3: TGCGCCAGCAGCTTGGAGGCCGGCACGGGTGAGCAGTTCTTC.

This chain connects TRBV6-5 to TRBJ1-2; weak D call: TRBD1 (5 bases). This CDR3 has 14 residues. Germline V gene lookup returns CDR1 MNHEY and CDR2 SVGAGI. V was clipped by 6 bases and J by 4 bases, with 15 bases between them. This chain's CDR3 is CASSRISGGYGYTF. The CDR3 DNA follows: TGTGCCAGCAGCCGGATTTCGGGGGGCTATGGCTACACCTTC.

The sample holds one count of this clone. This chain links TRBV6-2 or TRBV6-3 with TRBJ2-1, with D unclear. There are 15 residues in the CDR3. Germline V CDR1 and CDR2: MNHEY, SVGEGT. Trimming removed 2 bases at V and 6 bases at J, with 14 bases between. In DNA, the CDR3 is TGTGCCAGCAGTTACAGTAGCCACAACGGCAATGAGCAGTTCTTC. The encoded protein is CASSYSSHNGNEQFF.

The V gene is TRBV27, the J gene TRBJ2-3, with 8 positions matching TRBD1. The CDR3 sequence is 17 residues long. Germline-derived CDR1 and CDR2 are MNHEY and SMNVEV (reference sequence). V lost 2 bases, J lost 1 base, and 8 bases stayed unmatched. The CDR3 region is CASSLNPRDRRTDTQYF. The CDR3 DNA sequence: TGTGCCAGCAGTTTAAACCCCCGGGACAGGCGCACAGATACGCAGTATTTT.

This clone was seen once. The CDR3: CASSLGEGPGNKGTF. The CDR3 coding sequence is TGTGCCAGCAGCTTGGGGGAGGGTCCGGGAAATAAGGGCACCTTC. The chain joins TRBV5-4 to TRBJ1-2; unclear D gene. Trimming stripped 0 bases from V and 13 bases from J, with 22 bases between. CDR3 length: 15 amino acids. Germline CDR1 reads SGHNT; CDR2 reads YYREEE (reference sequence).